One sample yielded the 11 T cell receptor beta chains listed below, sequenced in a study of Ad26.COV2.S vaccination and SARS-CoV-2 variants. Described treatment: around 19 received Ad26.COV2.S at low or high dose, single or two shots; five or six received placebo; per-sample allocation not given. Samples analyzed were those drawn on day 63 after the first vaccine or placebo injection. Using immunoSEQ multiplex PCR, the repertoire was profiled, and TCRdb retains in-frame clones only, with some absent. Of 410,000 or so clones in the sample, 92% were seen once. The sample in question was peripheral blood, obtained in a trial of Ad26.COV2.S vaccine versus placebo. The source of these receptors is a person between 18 and 65 years old who received the Ad26.COV2.S COVID-19 vaccine or a placebo.

The rearrangement uses TRBV6-5 and TRBJ1-3, with no clear D. CDR1 is MNHEY, CDR2 SVGAGI, per germline. Trimming stripped 3 bases from V and 0 bases from J, with 9 bases between. The CDR3 spans 15 residues. The chain's CDR3 is CASSYRESSGNTIYF. DNA of the CDR3: TGTGCCAGCAGTTATAGAGAGTCCTCTGGAAACACCATATATTTT.

The chain uses TRBV5-1 and TRBJ1-6; 7 nucleotides agree with TRBD1. V trimming: 5 bases; J trimming: 6 bases; junction bases outside the gene matches: 8. The CDR3 is made up of 15 amino acids. From germline, CDR1 is SGHRS and CDR2 YFSETQ. The CDR3 protein is CASSDLTGVNSPLHF. The CDR3 nucleotides are TGCGCCAGCAGTGATTTAACAGGGGTTAATTCACCCCTCCACTTT. The entire variable domain, with the rest obtained from reference TRBV5-1 and TRBJ1-6, is as follows: KAGVTQTPRYLIKTRGQQVTLSCSPISGHRSVSWYQQTPGQGLQFLFEYFSETQRNKGNFPGRFSGRQFSNSRSEMNVSTLELGDSALYLCASSDLTGVNSPLHFGNGTRLTVT.

The genes are TRBV5-6 and TRBJ2-7, with D tentatively TRBD2 (5 bases). The V and J ends lost 6 bases and 2 bases respectively, with 9 bases between them. CDR3 size: 12 residues. The germline CDR1 and CDR2 sequences are SGHDT and YYEEEE. The CDR3 sequence is CASNRGPYEQYF. The CDR3 nucleotides read TGTGCCAGCAACCGGGGTCCCTACGAGCAGTACTTC.

This chain's CDR3 is CASSPGIREYGYTF. Here the CDR3 DNA reads TGCGCCAGCAGCCCCGGGATCCGAGAATATGGCTACACCTTC. The chain employs TRBV4-3 and TRBJ1-2; the D is unclear. Trimming stripped 4 bases from V and 5 bases from J, with 14 bases between. CDR3 length: 14 amino acids. Germline values: CDR1 LGHNA, CDR2 YSLEER.

The chain has TRBV19 and TRBJ2-3, with TRBD2 matching 9 bases. The CDR3 has 16 amino acids. Germline CDR1 reads LNHDA; CDR2 reads SQIVND (reference sequence). With V trimmed by 7 bases and J by 2 bases, 10 bases remained unmatched. CDR3 sequence (DNA): TGTGCCAGTACCTTGACTAGCGGCCTCTCCACAGATACGCAGTATTTT. Residues: CASTLTSGLSTDTQYF.

The chain recombines TRBV5-6 with TRBJ2-7; D remains ambiguous. Trimming shortened V by 0 bases and J by 1 base, and 5 bases separated the two germline ends. The CDR3 contains 13 residues. Germline lookup yields CDR1 SGHDT and CDR2 YYEEEE. The CDR3 reads CASSLGVSYEQYF. The CDR3 bases are TGTGCCAGCAGCTTGGGGGTTTCCTACGAGCAGTACTTC. Based on the CDR3 plus reference TRBV5-6 and TRBJ2-7, the full variable domain is DAGVTQSPTHLIKTRGQQVTLRCSPKSGHDTVSWYQQALGQGPQFIFQYYEEEERQRGNFPDRFSGHQFPNYSSELNVNALLLGDSALYLCASSLGVSYEQYFGPGTRLTVT.

The chain links TRBV4-3 to TRBJ2-3, with 10 nucleotides matching TRBD1. V was pared by 3 bases and J by 0 bases, with 3 bases of the junction left unmatched. The CDR3 length is 16 residues. The V gene's germline CDR1 is LGHNA and CDR2 YSLEER. CDR3 amino acids: CASSQGTGVSTDTQYF. As DNA, the CDR3 is TGCGCCAGCAGCCAGGGGACAGGGGTTAGCACAGATACGCAGTATTTT.

The chain combines TRBV5-1 with TRBJ1-2, with D possibly matching TRBD1 (6 bases). Looked up from germline, CDR1 is SGHRS and CDR2 is YFSETQ. V was cut by 0 bases and J by 2 bases, with 11 bases left in between. The CDR3 has 15 amino acids. This CDR3 is CASSLGVGGNYGYTF. The CDR3 DNA is TGCGCCAGCAGCTTGGGGGTCGGGGGCAACTATGGCTACACCTTC.

V usage is TRBV6-5 and J usage is TRBJ1-2; no clear D. Germline V CDR1 and CDR2: MNHEY, SVGAGI. Trimming cost V 6 bases and J 4 bases, with 18 bases left between them. This CDR3 contains 15 residues. The CDR3 region is CASSHSGVVGYGYTF. The CDR3 DNA sequence: TGTGCCAGCAGCCACTCCGGGGTAGTAGGCTATGGCTACACCTTC.

The genes are TRBV5-1 and TRBJ2-2; perhaps TRBD1 as D (6 bases). This CDR3 comprises 14 residues. V lost 5 bases and J lost 7, with 15 bases in between. Germline V gene lookup returns CDR1 SGHRS and CDR2 YFSETQ. The DNA of the CDR3 is TGCGCCAGCAGTTCACAGGGTTATGGCGGGGAGCTGTTTTTT. It codes for CASSSQGYGGELFF. The full variable domain, completed using reference TRBV5-1 and TRBJ2-2, is KAGVTQTPRYLIKTRGQQVTLSCSPISGHRSVSWYQQTPGQGLQFLFEYFSETQRNKGNFPGRFSGRQFSNSRSEMNVSTLELGDSALYLCASSSQGYGGELFFGEGSRLTVL.

The chain couples TRBV5-1 to TRBJ2-2, with D perhaps TRBD1 or TRBD2 (6 bases each). This CDR3 comprises 15 residues. V lost 4 bases and J lost 4, with 14 bases in between. CDR1 SGHRS and CDR2 YFSETQ come from the germline V gene. The CDR3 sequence: CASSRTGAGTGELFF. The CDR3 DNA reads TGCGCCAGCAGCCGGACGGGGGCGGGCACCGGGGAGCTGTTTTTT.